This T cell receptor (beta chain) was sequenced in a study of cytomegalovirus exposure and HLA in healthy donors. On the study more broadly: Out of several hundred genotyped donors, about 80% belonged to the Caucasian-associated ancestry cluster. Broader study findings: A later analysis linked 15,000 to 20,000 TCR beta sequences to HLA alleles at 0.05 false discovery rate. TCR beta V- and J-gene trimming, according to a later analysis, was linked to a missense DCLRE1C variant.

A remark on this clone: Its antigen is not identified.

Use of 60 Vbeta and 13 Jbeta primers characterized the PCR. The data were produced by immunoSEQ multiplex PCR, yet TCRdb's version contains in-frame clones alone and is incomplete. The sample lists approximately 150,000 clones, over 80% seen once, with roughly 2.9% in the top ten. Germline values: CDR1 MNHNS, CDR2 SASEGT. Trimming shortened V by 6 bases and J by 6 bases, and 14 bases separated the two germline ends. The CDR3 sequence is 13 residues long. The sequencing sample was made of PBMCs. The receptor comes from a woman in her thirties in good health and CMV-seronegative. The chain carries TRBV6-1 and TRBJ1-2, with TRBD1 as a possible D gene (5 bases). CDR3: CASRERGDDGYTF. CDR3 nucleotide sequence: TGTGCCAGCAGGGAGCGGGGGGACGATGGCTACACCTTC.